The sequence of this T cell receptor beta chain was determined in a study of neurological immune-mediated disorders. Study observations and caveats: With the multiple sclerosis repertoire cluster, neither clinical nor MRI features showed any association. Private repertoires in all groups were suggested, as expanded clones shared no CDR3 amino acid sequences across subjects.

With 10-nucleotide random UMIs, 5'RACE was used to make the cDNA. TCRdb fed the 5' RACE reads into MiXCR, producing one record per CDR3 protein. The table has about 120,000 distinct CDR3 sequences, roughly 3.2% seen once. This clonotype was seen repeatedly, ten times or more. As yet, its antigen is unknown. Where libraries were unsorted, they were derived from 2 million PBMCs stored at -80 degrees C. Sample: PBMCs. The clonotype originates from a woman in her twenties or thirties with multiple sclerosis.

DNA of the CDR3: TGCAGTGCTAGCCCCCCCGATTATGGCTACACCTTC. As protein: CSASPPDYGYTF. This sequence joins TRBV20-1 and TRBJ1-2; D not resolved. Trimming stripped 3 bases from V and 5 bases from J, with 10 bases between. Per germline, CDR1 DFQATT and CDR2 SNEGSKA (reference sequence). The CDR3 is 12 amino acids.